This TCR beta chain emerged from a study of T cell responses to AZD1222 COVID-19 vaccine listed by TCRdb under 2021. With respect to the entire study: AZD1222 recipients with second doses at about 4 weeks or about 12 weeks were pooled, because spike-specific TCR depth and breadth did not differ between schedules. A total of 233 trial participants underwent TCR sequencing, of whom around 210 had received two doses of AZD1222 and approximately 26 had received two doses of the MenACWY control vaccine. Enrollment into the trials was organized by age into subgroups of 18-55, 56-69 and 70-plus years, and those subgroups contained around 150, 28 and 57 TCR-sequenced participants, respectively. On the study overall, not on this receptor specifically: After two AZD1222 doses, both the breadth and the depth of spike-specific TCRs were significantly higher than at day 0 and than in MenACWY recipients. Conclusions about previously exposed vaccinees were limited because only six AZD1222 recipients were SARS-CoV-2 seropositive at baseline. The vaccine-associated CD4 TCRs covered the entire spike protein, and the dominant responses fell in regions 160-218 and 743-854. Because no day 14 peak-response samples were available, repertoires were characterized only after the peak T cell response. Epitopes outside the regions mutated in the B.1.351 and B.1.1.7 variants were reportedly recognized by nearly half of the unique spike-specific TCRs. In the small 56-69-year group, the increase in depth fell short of significance, most likely because of low power. Participants were mostly white British and included more females than males, and it was suggested by the authors that clonal diversity may have been underestimated.

Inclusive of the bounding cysteine and phenylalanine, the CDR3 is 13 residues long. Only CDR3 DNA remains: 39 bases, in frame from the first base. CDR1 and CDR2 are drawn from the germline V gene: SGHDT, YYEEEE. The trim is 0 bases for V and 5 bases for J, with a gap of 5 bases between the germline ends. The time point label of this sample denotes: baseline before first vaccination. Samples from vaccinated people were obtained from the UK trials COV001 and COV002, which included a single-blind randomized controlled phase 2/3 trial of AZD1222 (ChAdOx1 nCoV-19) in healthy adults. For TCRbeta chain sequencing, PBMC samples were collected from trial participants at day 0 and at day 28 after the second dose. As concerns this clone: Its antigen is not yet known. No qualities accompany the bases; no much larger clone lies one base away.

The CDR3 regions of human TCRbeta chains were analyzed by immunosequencing. The study's processing was this. TCRs in the repertoires were matched against a reference library of SARS-CoV-2-specific TCRs that had been generated with the MIRA antigen-specificity platform. Breadth was defined as the fraction of unique TCRs that were SARS-CoV-2-associated. Depth was defined as the fraction of total T cells that were SARS-CoV-2-associated. Using the MIRA data, each spike-specific TCR was assigned both to the spike region to which the TCR was reactive and to a CD4 or CD8 class. Log10-transformed breadth and depth values were compared by one-way ANOVA with Sidak's multiple comparisons tests. Here the immuneACCESS table is served through TCRdb, limited to in-frame sequences with V and J called. Missing clones are a known gap in these copies; in checked studies unresolved V genes cover under half, and the rest lacks a known reason. The V and J calls and clone size were taken over from that table, and D and trimming were inferred from the DNA. A total of under 95,000 clones appear in this sample, over 70% of them only once. The ten largest clones capture less than 20% of the sample.

Recombination linked TRBV5-6 to TRBJ2-2, with no reliable assignment of the D segment. The receptor was isolated from an adult in good health. Here the sequenced sample was peripheral blood, taken on day 0 of AZD1222 vaccination. The CDR3 has the sequence CASSLDRTGELFF. Read as DNA, the sequence is TGTGCCAGCAGCTTGGATCGGACCGGGGAGCTGTTTTTT.